This TCR beta chain was captured by sequencing in a study of T cells in Graves' hyperthyroidism and ophthalmopathy. V was pared by 0 bases and J by 7 bases, with 13 bases between. The germline gives CDR1 SGHRS, CDR2 YFSETQ. CDR3 length: 14 residues. Amplification of TCR beta CDR3 regions was performed using RNA transcripts as template. In the first-round RT-PCR of the TCR CDR3, the HTBI primer set was used. TCRdb analysed the multiplex PCR reads with MiXCR anew, one entry per CDR3 protein. The sample carries 300,000 to 400,000 distinct CDR3 sequences, 15% to 20% recorded once. Sequencing input: blood. V is TRBV5-1 and J is TRBJ1-2; D is undetermined. The receptor was derived from a woman aged 45 to 65 with Graves' hyperthyroidism. The CDR3 region is CASSLEDFISGYTF. The CDR3 DNA follows: TGCGCCAGCAGCTTGGAAGATTTCATTTCTGGCTACACCTTC.